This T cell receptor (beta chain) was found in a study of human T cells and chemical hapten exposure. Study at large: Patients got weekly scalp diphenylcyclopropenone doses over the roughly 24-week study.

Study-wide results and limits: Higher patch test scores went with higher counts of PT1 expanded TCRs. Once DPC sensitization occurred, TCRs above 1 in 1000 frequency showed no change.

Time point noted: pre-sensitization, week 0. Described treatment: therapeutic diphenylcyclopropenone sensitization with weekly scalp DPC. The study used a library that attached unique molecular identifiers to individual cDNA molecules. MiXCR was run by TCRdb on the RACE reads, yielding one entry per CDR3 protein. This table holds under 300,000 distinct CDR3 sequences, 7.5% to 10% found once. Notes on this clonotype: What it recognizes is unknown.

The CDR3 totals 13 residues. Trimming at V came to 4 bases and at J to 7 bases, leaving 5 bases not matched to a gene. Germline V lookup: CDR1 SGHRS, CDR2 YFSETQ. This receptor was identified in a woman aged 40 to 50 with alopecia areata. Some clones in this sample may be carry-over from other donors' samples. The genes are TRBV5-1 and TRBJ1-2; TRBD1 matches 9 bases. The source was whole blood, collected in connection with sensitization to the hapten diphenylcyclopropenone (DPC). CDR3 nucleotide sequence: TGCGCCAGCAGCACGGGACAGGGCTCTGGCTACACCTTC. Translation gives CASSTGQGSGYTF.